Listed below are T cell receptor beta chains from one sample, sequenced in a study of human T cells and chemical hapten exposure. TCRdb re-analysed the RACE reads in MiXCR, keeping a single row per CDR3 protein. The sample includes fewer than 85,000 distinct CDR3 sequences, approximately 10% of them seen just once. The specimen was whole blood, collected in connection with sensitization to the hapten diphenylcyclopropenone (DPC). The source of these receptors is a man aged 18 to 30 with alopecia areata. Some clones in this sample may be carry-over from other donors' samples. The CDR3 runs from the conserved cysteine through the conserved F or W. D genes are given only for firm matches. Size values are once, few and many counts, or a class for expanded clones, and some rows have none.

>TRBD1|16|-|TRBV10-1|TRBJ1-4
TGCGCCAGCAGTCCCAAAACAGGGGCAACTAATGAAAAACTGTTTTTT
CASSPKTGATNEKLFF
>-|15|many|TRBV2|TRBJ2-5
TGTGCCACCTCCCCTCACCTCGGACTTCAAGAGACCCAGTACTTC
CATSPHLGLQETQYF
>TRBD1|15|many|TRBV10-3|TRBJ1-5
TGTGCCACTAGAGACAGGGAAGGATCAAATCAGCCCCAGCATTTT
CATRDREGSNQPQHF
>TRBD1|12|-|TRBV28|TRBJ1-2
TGTGCCAGCATCACAGGGGATGGAGGCTACACCTTC
CASITGDGGYTF
>-|16|many|TRBV12-3/TRBV12-4|TRBJ1-2
TGTGCCAGCAGTTCTACGGACATCGGGGGCCACTATGGCTACACCTTC
CASSSTDIGGHYGYTF
>TRBD1|14|-|TRBV27|TRBJ1-4
TGTGCCAGCCGACAAACAGGGGGAGAGGAAAAACTGTTTTTT
CASRQTGGEEKLFF
>-|17|few|TRBV6-5|TRBJ1-6
TGTGCCAGCAGTTACTCGAGCGGATTGGGGATTAATTCACCCCTCCACTTT
CASSYSSGLGINSPLHF
>-|16|-|TRBV7-8|TRBJ2-5
TGTGCCAGCAGCTTATCCCGCGGGGGCCCCACGGAGACCCAGTACTTC
CASSLSRGGPTETQYF
>-|14|-|TRBV9|TRBJ2-2
TGTGCCAGCAGCGTGCCCAGAACGGCCGGGGAGCTGTTTTTT
CASSVPRTAGELFF
>-|15|few|TRBV4-3|TRBJ2-3
TGCGCCAGCAGCCTCAATGGGGAGGATACAGATACGCAGTATTTT
CASSLNGEDTDTQYF
>-|15|-|TRBV28|TRBJ2-7
TGTGCCAGCAGTCAAACAGGGAGGAGGGACTACGAGCAGTACTTC
CASSQTGRRDYEQYF
>-|12|few|TRBV7-2|TRBJ2-1
TGTGCCAGCAGCTCCTTCGACGGTTCGGGGTTCTTC
CASSSFDGSGFF
>-|14|many|TRBV29-1|TRBJ2-1
TGCAGCGTTGCCCTCCCCCGGGACAATAGCGAGCAGTTCTTC
CSVALPRDNSEQFF
>-|13|few|TRBV12-5|TRBJ1-2
TGTGCTAGTGGGCAAGGGACGACGAGGGCCTACACCTTC
CASGQGTTRAYTF
>-|10|-|TRBV28|TRBJ2-7
TGTGCCAGCTCTTCAGGGAAGCAGTACTTC
CASSSGKQYF
>-|10|-|TRBV20-1|TRBJ1-1
TGCAGTGCTAGTTGGACTGAAGCTTTCTTT
CSASWTEAFF
>-|16|-|TRBV12-3/TRBV12-4|TRBJ1-2
TGTGCCAGCAGTTTTTCGAACCGGGGGCAGAGGTATGGCTACACCTTC
CASSFSNRGQRYGYTF
>-|10|few|TRBV7-7|TRBJ2-5
TGTGCCGTTACTATGGAGACCCAGTACTTC
CAVTMETQYF
>-|13|many|TRBV29-1|TRBJ2-2
TGCAGCGTTGAGGTGTTTGGCGCCGGGGAGCTGTTTTTT
CSVEVFGAGELFF
>TRBD1|14|many|TRBV5-1|TRBJ2-7
TGCGCCAGCAGCGGGACGACAGGGCCCTACGAGCAGTACTTC
CASSGTTGPYEQYF
>TRBD1|16|-|TRBV6-1|TRBJ2-7
TGTGCCAGCACCCAGCACCCGGGACAGCCCAATGAGGAGCAGTACTTC
CASTQHPGQPNEEQYF
>-|13|many|TRBV2|TRBJ2-4
TGTGCCAGCAGTGAGAAAGCCGAAAACATTCAGTACTTC
CASSEKAENIQYF
>-|14|few|TRBV28|TRBJ1-6
TGTGCCAGCAGTTTAGGTTCTAATAATTCACCCCTCCACTTT
CASSLGSNNSPLHF
>TRBD1|15|-|TRBV27|TRBJ1-6
TGTGCCAGCAGCCCGTGGACAGGGGGTAGTTCACCCCTCCACTTC
CASSPWTGGSSPLHF
>-|14|many|TRBV11-2|TRBJ1-1
TGTGCCAGCAGCTTAGTTCAGAAGAACACTGAAGCTTTCTTT
CASSLVQKNTEAFF
>-|12|few|TRBV29-1|TRBJ1-1
TGCAGCGTTGACTCGATGAACACTGAAGCTTTCTTT
CSVDSMNTEAFF
>TRBD1|10|few|TRBV29-1|TRBJ2-5
TGCAGCGGACAGGGTGAGACCCAGTACTTC
CSGQGETQYF
>-|14|many|TRBV19|TRBJ2-1
TGTGCCAGTACCGGGGCCCCCTCCTACAATGAGCAGTTCTTC
CASTGAPSYNEQFF
>-|16|-|TRBV5-5|TRBJ1-4
TGTGCCAGCAGCTTGCGGGGCGCAGTAACTAATGAAAAACTGTTTTTT
CASSLRGAVTNEKLFF
>-|14|many|TRBV9|TRBJ1-5
TGTGCCAGCAGCGACGTAGCCTCTAGGCAGCCCCAGCATTTT
CASSDVASRQPQHF
>TRBD1|15|few|TRBV4-3|TRBJ1-1
TGCGCCAGCAGCGACAGGGACAGGGGAAACACTGAAGCTTTCTTT
CASSDRDRGNTEAFF
>TRBD1|15|many|TRBV11-2|TRBJ2-7
TGTGCCAGCAGCTCCCCCTGGACAGGGAGAAACGAGCAGTACTTC
CASSSPWTGRNEQYF
>TRBD2|18|-|TRBV6-2/TRBV6-3|TRBJ2-3
TGTGCCAGCTCCCCACGCCCGGGGGGGCCGACGAGGGAAAATACGCAGTATTTT
CASSPRPGGPTRENTQYF
>TRBD2|15|-|TRBV7-9|TRBJ2-5
TGTGCCAGCAGCGCGGGCGGGGGGGCCCAAGAGACCCAGTACTTC
CASSAGGGAQETQYF
>-|15|many|TRBV6-2/TRBV6-3|TRBJ2-7
TGTGCCAGCAGTTACAATCCGCAGGGGACCTACGAGCAGTACTTC
CASSYNPQGTYEQYF
>TRBD1|17|-|TRBV7-3|TRBJ2-6
TGTGCCAGCCGTCTGGAGACAGGGAACCCTGGGGCCAACGTCCTGACTTTC
CASRLETGNPGANVLTF
>-|14|many|TRBV27|TRBJ1-1
TGTGCCAGCAGTTTCCGGGGAGGGGGGACTGAAGCTTTCTTT
CASSFRGGGTEAFF
>TRBD1|16|many|TRBV29-1|TRBJ2-3
TGCAGCGTTGAAGCCACCGGGACAGGATCCCCTCGCCGGCCGGATTTT
CSVEATGTGSPRRPDF
>TRBD1|15|-|TRBV11-2|TRBJ2-7
TGTGCCAGCAGCTCGGAGGGGACAGGGGTCTACGAGCAGTACTTC
CASSSEGTGVYEQYF
>-|14|few|TRBV28|TRBJ2-5
TGTGCCAGCAGTCTCCGGGACTCCCGTGAGACCCAGTACTTC
CASSLRDSRETQYF
>-|14|many|TRBV20-1|TRBJ2-5
TGCAGTGCTGACCGACGGGGTCTTCGAGAGACCCAGTACTTC
CSADRRGLRETQYF
>TRBD1|12|many|TRBV7-6|TRBJ1-5
TGTGCCAGCAGCACAGGGGCTCAGCCCCAGCATTTT
CASSTGAQPQHF
>TRBD1|16|-|TRBV5-4|TRBJ2-1
TGTGCCAGCAGCCCCGGACAGGCGAGACCCTACAATGAGCAGTTCTTC
CASSPGQARPYNEQFF
>TRBD1|17|-|TRBV18|TRBJ1-5
TGTGCCAGCTCAGTACGCCGGGACAGCAATAGCAATCAGCCCCAGCATTTT
CASSVRRDSNSNQPQHF